Listed below are T cell receptor beta chains from one sample, sequenced in a study of metastatic and nonmetastatic thyroid tumors. TCRdb redid the clone calls on the PCR reads using MiXCR. The data contain 32,000 or so clones, about a sixth of them singletons. The sequenced material came from blood. The receptors derive from a male donor with papillary thyroid cancer or a benign thyroid nodule (not recorded which). Some clones in this sample may be carry-over from other donors' samples. Each CDR3 is given with its conserved first and last residue. A D gene is named only where the DNA matches it firmly. For some rows the clone size is stated as once, few or many, or as a class when expanded; others skip it.

15	TRBV12-3/TRBV12-4	.	TRBJ1-2	few	TGTGCCAGCAGTCCTTGGACGGGTTTCTTCTATGGCTACACCTTC	CASSPWTGFFYGYTF
14	TRBV18	TRBD2	TRBJ2-3	many	TGTGCCAGCTCACCAAGTCTAGCGGGAGATACGCAGTATTTT	CASSPSLAGDTQYF
16	TRBV20-1	.	TRBJ2-3	many	TGCAGTGCTAGTAGCTCTCCGCAAGTGGGCACAGATACGCAGTATTTT	CSASSSPQVGTDTQYF
14	TRBV6-1	TRBD1	TRBJ2-7	few	TGTTCCGGGAGCCCCTGGACAGGGAACGACGAGCAGTACTTC	CSGSPWTGNDEQYF
15	TRBV5-1	TRBD2	TRBJ2-1	.	TGCGCCAGCAGCTTGGGAGGGACTAGCGGAGGTGAGCAGTTCTTC	CASSLGGTSGGEQFF
13	TRBV7-6	.	TRBJ2-1	many	TGTGCCAGCAGCCGTTACCGCAAGAATGAGCAGTTCTTC	CASSRYRKNEQFF
16	TRBV5-1	TRBD2	TRBJ2-3	many	TGCGCCAGCAGCTTGCTGGCGGGAGGTAGTTCAGATACGCAGTATTTT	CASSLLAGGSSDTQYF
13	TRBV11-2	.	TRBJ1-6	.	TGTGCCAGCAGCTCAAGCGCTAATTCACCCCTCCACTTT	CASSSSANSPLHF
13	TRBV6-2/TRBV6-3	.	TRBJ1-5	.	TGTGCCAGCAGTTACTCCTCGGGACAGCCCCAGCATTTT	CASSYSSGQPQHF
14	TRBV11-3	.	TRBJ1-4	.	TGTGCCAGCAGCTTAGTCGGGACTAATGAAAAACTGTTTTTT	CASSLVGTNEKLFF
14	TRBV29-1	TRBD1	TRBJ1-2	few	TGCAGCGTTGATGGGGAGGGACAGGGCCGCGGCTACACCTTC	CSVDGEGQGRGYTF
12	TRBV3-1	.	TRBJ2-7	many	TGTGCCTGCCGAGGGGCTTCCTACGAGCAGTACTTC	CACRGASYEQYF
14	TRBV7-2	TRBD2	TRBJ2-1	many	TGTGCCAGCAGCTGGACTAGCGGGAGCAATGAGCAGTTCTTC	CASSWTSGSNEQFF
13	TRBV5-4	TRBD2	TRBJ2-1	many	TGTGCCAGCAGCTTGGCCGGGACTAGCATCGAGTTCTTC	CASSLAGTSIEFF
16	TRBV6-2/TRBV6-3	.	TRBJ2-5	.	TGTGCCAGCATTTACTCCTGCACTAGCCACCAAGAGACCCAGTACTTC	CASIYSCTSHQETQYF
17	TRBV2	TRBD2	TRBJ2-1	.	TGTGCCAGCAGTGGACCGTGTGCGGGGGAGGCCTACAATGAGCAGTTCTTC	CASSGPCAGEAYNEQFF
14	TRBV6-4	.	TRBJ2-2	many	TGTGCCAGCAGTGACGGGGAGAACACCGGGGAGCTGTTTTTT	CASSDGENTGELFF
17	TRBV9	TRBD2	TRBJ2-5	many	TGTGCCAGCAGCGTAGGAATAAGGGCTAGCGGGGAAGAGACCCAGTACTTC	CASSVGIRASGEETQYF
14	TRBV6-5	TRBD2	TRBJ2-3	.	TGTGCCAGCATGTTGGGGGGGAGCACAGATACGCAGTATTTT	CASMLGGSTDTQYF
13	TRBV7-7	.	TRBJ2-1	.	TGTGCTAGCAGTCCGTCGAAGTTGGACTATCAGTTCTTC	CASSPSKLDYQFF
14	TRBV10-2	.	TRBJ1-1	many	TGCGCCAGCAGAGAGGGGGTCTTGAACACTGAAGCTTTCTTT	CASREGVLNTEAFF
15	TRBV12-3/TRBV12-4	TRBD2	TRBJ2-7	.	TGTGCCAGCAGTTTATCGGCTAGCGGGAGAGGCGAGCAGTACTTC	CASSLSASGRGEQYF
15	TRBV15	TRBD1	TRBJ1-4	many	TGTGCCACCAGCAGAGATGGACAGGTCGTTCAAAAACTGTTTTTT	CATSRDGQVVQKLFF
11	TRBV29-1	.	TRBJ2-5	many	TGCAGCGTTGGGGACCGTGAGACCCAGTACTTC	CSVGDRETQYF
14	TRBV29-1	TRBD1	TRBJ1-2	many	TGCAGCGTTGTACAGGGGCAAGCTAACTATGGCTACACCTTC	CSVVQGQANYGYTF